Each of the 19 T cell receptor beta chains below was sequenced from the same sample in a study of blood T cell repertoires in COVID-19. Repertoires were generated with immunoSEQ multiplex PCR, while TCRdb's copy carries only in-frame clones and drops some. The table includes approximately 50,000 clones, 85% detected once. The sample taken for sequencing was peripheral blood. The origin of the receptors is a human donor in a cohort sampled during active COVID-19.

This chain links TRBV9 with TRBJ2-3; possible D gene TRBD1, 5 bases. V was cut by 0 bases and J by 8 bases, with 16 bases left in between. This CDR3 is 15 amino acids long. CDR1 and CDR2 (germline): SGDLS, YYNGEE. The chain's CDR3 is CASSVEQGVSATQYF. In nucleotides, the CDR3 is TGTGCCAGCAGCGTAGAACAAGGGGTATCGGCTACGCAGTATTTT.

This clone occurred once. The CDR3 sequence is CASRAMGRGGGSPLHF. CDR3 nucleotides: TGTGCCAGCCGAGCCATGGGGCGGGGAGGAGGTTCACCCCTCCACTTT. The chain links TRBV4-2 to TRBJ1-6; tentative D call: TRBD1 (5 bases). Germline CDR1 is LGHNA and CDR2 is YNFKEQ. V shed 8 bases and J shed 9 bases, with 23 bases lying between them. The CDR3 spans 16 residues.

V and J are TRBV6-5 and TRBJ2-3; 14 bases fit TRBD2. CDR1 and CDR2 (germline): MNHEY, SVGAGI. The CDR3 consists of 13 residues. V lost 6 bases, J lost 8 bases, and 1 base stayed unmatched. CDR3 in DNA: TGTGCCAGCAGGACTAGCGGGAGGGGTACGCAGTATTTT. It yields the protein CASRTSGRGTQYF.

This chain links TRBV7-6 with TRBJ2-7; 13 nucleotides agree with TRBD2. The CDR3 runs 16 residues. CDR1 and CDR2 from the germline V gene are SGHVS and FNYEAQ. The trim removed 3 bases at V and 0 bases at J, leaving 2 bases unmatched. CDR3 sequence (DNA): TGTGCCAGCAGCTTGGGACTAGCGGGGAGCTCCTACGAGCAGTACTTC. Translating gives CASSLGLAGSSYEQYF.

The CDR3 region has the DNA TGTGCCAGCAGTGAAGGGGGCACAGAAAACGAGCAGTACTTC. This codes for CASSEGGTENEQYF. This chain joins TRBV6-1 and TRBJ2-7, with D possibly being TRBD1 (5 bases). Germline CDR1 MNHNS, CDR2 SASEGT. The CDR3 contains 14 residues. Trimming stripped 1 base from V and 5 bases from J, with 12 bases between.

The J gene is TRBJ1-2, the V gene TRBV10-3; D not resolved. V lost 6 bases and J 8 bases, leaving 13 bases between the germline ends. Germline V gene lookup returns CDR1 ENHRY and CDR2 SYGVKD. The length of the CDR3 is 12 residues. This chain's CDR3 is CAISITNGGYTF. DNA of the CDR3: TGTGCCATCAGCATAACTAATGGAGGCTACACCTTC.

The chain couples TRBV5-3 to TRBJ2-7; no firm D call. TRBV5-3 is assigned to the ORF class and has an uncertain function. Trimming shortened V by 1 base and J by 1 base, and 18 bases separated the two germline ends. The CDR3 loop spans 17 amino acids. The CDR3 sequence: CARSLRGPGRSSYEQYF. The CDR3 DNA is TGTGCCAGAAGCTTGAGAGGTCCCGGTCGTTCTTCCTACGAGCAGTACTTC.

The CDR3 protein is CASSQASAWGAASNEQFF. CDR3 DNA sequence: TGTGCCAGCAGCCAAGCTAGCGCATGGGGAGCAGCAAGCAATGAGCAGTTCTTC. The chain has TRBV4-2 and TRBJ2-1; a possible D gene is TRBD2 (6 bases). The germline V gene has CDR1 LGHNA and CDR2 YNFKEQ. The CDR3 contains 18 residues. V lost 1 base and J lost 6, with 22 bases in between.

The chain couples TRBV6-5 to TRBJ2-7; 12 nucleotides line up with TRBD1. CDR3 length equals 14 residues. Per the germline V gene, CDR1 is MNHEY and CDR2 is SVGAGI. Unmatched junction bases numbered 9, after V lost 11 bases and J lost 4 bases. The CDR3 here is CARGLGQGAYEQYF. CDR3 DNA sequence: TGTGCCCGCGGGCTGGGACAGGGGGCTTACGAGCAGTACTTC.

Note on this clone: At one boundary the junction diverges from the germline segment, which might be a read error. This CDR3 is also generated by other DNA sequences in the sample. The chain combines TRBV6-1 with TRBJ1-2; 8 nucleotides match TRBD1. Per germline, CDR1 MNHNS and CDR2 SASEGT. The CDR3 covers 16 residues. The CDR3 nucleotides read TGTGCCAGCAGTGAAGGACAGGGGATCCTCAACTATGGCTACACCTTT. Protein product: CASSEGQGILNYGYTF.

The chain joins TRBV7-2 to TRBJ2-2; 10 positions match TRBD1. The CDR3 is 13 residues long. The germline V gene encodes CDR1 SGHTA and CDR2 FQGNSA. V gave up 5 bases and J gave up 9 bases; unmatched junction bases: 3. CDR3 in amino acids: CASSTDRGRELFF. CDR3 coding DNA: TGTGCCAGCAGCACAGACAGGGGGCGGGAGCTGTTTTTT.

The chain links TRBV28 to TRBJ1-5; perhaps TRBD1 as D (6 bases). Germline CDR1 and CDR2: MDHEN and SYDVKM. The CDR3 contains 15 residues. Deletions cut 8 bases from V and 0 bases from J, with 14 bases between. This CDR3 reads CASGLGQLSNQPQHF. CDR3 nucleotides: TGTGCCAGCGGGTTAGGACAGCTTAGCAATCAGCCCCAGCATTTT.

V is TRBV6-5 and J is TRBJ1-1; D gene uncertain. The ends were cut back, 0 bases at V and 0 bases at J, with 11 bases in the middle. The CDR3 has 16 amino acids. Germline V gene sequence: CDR1 MNHEY, CDR2 SVGAGI. CDR3 DNA sequence: TGTGCCAGCAGTTACTCGCCTTCGGGAATGAACACTGAAGCTTTCTTT. Its protein product is CASSYSPSGMNTEAFF.

Written as DNA, the CDR3 is TGTGCCAGCAGCGTCCGGGACAGGGGTAATCAGCCCCAGCATTTT. Amino acids: CASSVRDRGNQPQHF. V gene TRBV28 combines with J gene TRBJ1-5; 10 nucleotides line up with TRBD1. The CDR3 covers 15 residues. Trimming at V came to 6 bases and at J to 4 bases, leaving 6 bases not matched to a gene. The germline V gene encodes CDR1 MDHEN and CDR2 SYDVKM.

The chain combines TRBV5-1 with TRBJ1-5; 7 bases are a match to TRBD1. Germline values: CDR1 SGHRS, CDR2 YFSETQ. The V gene end was trimmed by 0 bases and the J gene end by 3 bases; junction bases not matched to a gene: 12. The CDR3 consists of 18 residues. The CDR3 sequence is CASSLVRRGQVNNQPQHF. The CDR3 DNA is TGCGCCAGCAGCTTGGTTAGGAGGGGGCAAGTAAACAATCAGCCCCAGCATTTT.

The chain has TRBV5-1 and TRBJ1-1; no clear D gene. V dropped 0 bases and J dropped 5 bases, with 11 bases sitting between them. The CDR3 consists of 14 residues. Germline CDR1 and CDR2: SGHRS and YFSETQ. CDR3 loop: CASSLGTARTEAFF. DNA of the CDR3: TGCGCCAGCAGCTTGGGAACAGCAAGGACTGAAGCTTTCTTT.

This clone came up many times. This rearrangement joins TRBV27 to TRBJ1-4; D is ambiguous. CDR3 length: 15 residues. The germline V and J ends were trimmed by 3 bases and 10 bases, with 18 bases remaining between them. Germline assignment: CDR1 MNHEY and CDR2 SMNVEV (reference sequence). CDR3 coding DNA: TGTGCCAGCAGTTTGTTCGACCCCGGGATGGGAAAACTGTTTTTT. As protein: CASSLFDPGMGKLFF.

The CDR3 region is CASSHGTYPPEQYF. The CDR3 nucleotides are TGTGCCAGCAGCCATGGGACTTACCCACCCGAGCAGTACTTC. The chain has TRBV9 and TRBJ2-7; TRBD2 might be the D (6 bases). The V and J ends lost 4 bases and 6 bases respectively, with 17 bases between them. Germline CDR1 and CDR2: SGDLS and YYNGEE. The CDR3 consists of 14 residues.

Note on this clone: A read error is likely, as this CDR3 ends without the conserved phenylalanine or tryptophan. No DNA is shown, since the ends of the CDR3 on it are uncertain; the CDR3 is the one TCRdb lists. The chain combines TRBV20-1 with TRBJ2-7; TRBD2 is the table's D call, not checked against the DNA. Germline values: CDR1 DFQATT, CDR2 SNEGSKA (reference sequence). The CDR3 is 11 residues long, counting both termini. CDR3 sequence: CSALLAGGPTL.